This TCR beta chain was sequenced during a study of shared clonotypes between healthy human individuals. Whole-study results and caveats: Across four donors, naive CD4 shared 5% to 6.5%, naive CD8 under 4%, memory CD4 roughly 2.1%, memory CD8 0.4%.

This CDR3 is built from 14 residues. The V and J ends lost 3 bases and 5 bases respectively, with 13 bases between them. Germline V gene lookup returns CDR1 MNHEY and CDR2 SVGAGI. Concerning this clone: Its antigen is unidentified.

Naivety among CD8 cells was defined by CD45RO negativity and positive CCR7 selection, thereby excluding terminally differentiated effector memory CD45RA+ cells. The method was immunoSEQ multiplex PCR; TCRdb's version includes in-frame clones alone and lacks a portion of them. The sample has more than 2 million clones, approximately 94% seen once; the top ten hold approximately 1.2%. The sequenced sample consisted of naive CD8+ T cells sorted from blood. The TCR comes from a man aged 18 to 29 in good health. The V and J genes are TRBV6-5 and TRBJ1-2, with D hard to call. The CDR3 DNA follows: TGTGCCAGCAGTTATCGCCTTGAGGCTTATGGCTACACCTTC. As protein: CASSYRLEAYGYTF.